This entry lists 21 T cell receptor beta chains sequenced from one sample in a study of lymphopenia after photon versus proton radiotherapy. Method: immunoSEQ multiplex PCR; TCRdb's copy keeps in-frame clones and lacks some. The sample consists of over 35,000 clones, roughly 84% of them appearing once. Sequences were derived from peripheral blood, sampled from a patient treated with proton-based radiotherapy. These receptors were taken from a woman between 65 and 79 years old with pancreatic cancer. Some clones in this sample may be carry-over from other donors' samples.

CDR3 residues: CASSYDSYEQYF. DNA for the CDR3: TGCGCCAGCAGCTACGACAGCTACGAGCAGTACTTC. This chain links TRBV5-1 with TRBJ2-7; TRBD1 might be the D (5 bases). The CDR3 spans 12 residues. Trimming left V 3 bases short and J 3 bases short, with 7 bases between. Germline V gene lookup returns CDR1 SGHRS and CDR2 YFSETQ.

The V and J genes are TRBV6-5 and TRBJ2-7; either TRBD1 or TRBD2 may supply D (7 bases each). This CDR3 has 14 residues. Trimming took off 6 bases at V and 4 bases at J, with 16 bases between the two ends. Germline CDR1 reads MNHEY; CDR2 reads SVGAGI. Here the CDR3 DNA reads TGTGCCAGCAGCCGTATCAGGGGGGGGTACGAGCAGTACTTC. Translation gives CASSRIRGGYEQYF.

The chain combines TRBV19 with TRBJ2-7; 7 bases match TRBD1. The CDR3 runs 16 residues. CDR1 and CDR2 from the germline V gene are LNHDA and SQIVND (reference sequence). V was clipped by 3 bases and J by 3 bases; unmatched bases: 11. This chain's CDR3 is CASSIRRQGNFYEQYF. The DNA of the CDR3 is TGTGCCAGTAGTATCCGTCGACAGGGAAACTTCTACGAGCAGTACTTC. The full variable domain, with the rest looked up from reference TRBV19 and TRBJ2-7, is DGGITQSPKYLFRKEGQNVTLSCEQNLNHDAMYWYRQDPGQGLRLIYYSQIVNDFQKGDIAEGYSVSREKKESFPLTVTSAQKNPTAFYLCASSIRRQGNFYEQYFGPGTRLTVT.

The chain employs TRBV7-2 and TRBJ2-7, with 11 bases matching TRBD2. The CDR3 loop spans 15 amino acids. Germline V lookup: CDR1 SGHTA, CDR2 FQGNSA. V shed 2 bases, J shed 5 bases, and the junction held 5 bases outside the gene matches. Written as DNA, the CDR3 is TGTGCCAGCAGCTTACGGCTAGCGGGAGGAGACGAGCAGTACTTC. This gives the protein CASSLRLAGGDEQYF.

The chain has TRBV15 and TRBJ1-5, with D tentatively TRBD1 (6 bases). This CDR3 spans 16 amino acids. Germline lookup yields CDR1 LNHNV and CDR2 YYDKDF (reference sequence). Trimming left V 1 base short and J 2 bases short, with 12 bases between. The DNA for the CDR3 is TGTGCCACCAGCAGAGGAGGGGGGGTTCGCAATCAGCCCCAGCATTTT. Its translation is CATSRGGGVRNQPQHF.

The chain links TRBV6-5 to TRBJ1-1; D possibly corresponds to TRBD1 (5 bases). This CDR3 comprises 15 residues. Germline V CDR1 and CDR2: MNHEY, SVGAGI. V lost 4 bases and J lost 1, with 13 bases in between. The CDR3 coding sequence is TGTGCCAGCAGTTCGGTTAATAGGGGGAACACTGAAGCTTTCTTT. Translating gives CASSSVNRGNTEAFF.

This clone was seen just once. The CDR3 region has the DNA TGTGCCAGCAGTTACCGGAGGGAGTTTGAGCAGTTCTTC. Its protein is CASSYRREFEQFF. The chain is built from TRBV6-5 and TRBJ2-1; D perhaps matches TRBD2 (6 bases). This CDR3 has 13 residues. V lost 2 bases and J lost 9, with 11 bases in between. Per the germline V gene, CDR1 is MNHEY and CDR2 is SVGAGI.

The V and J genes are TRBV27 and TRBJ2-7; possibly TRBD1 for D (6 bases). This CDR3 spans 14 amino acids. Germline loops: CDR1 MNHEY, CDR2 SMNVEV (reference sequence). Trimming removed 3 bases from V and 4 bases from J, with 13 bases in between. CDR3 sequence (DNA): TGTGCCAGCAGTTTTCGACAGGAGAAGTACGAGCAGTACTTC. It codes for CASSFRQEKYEQYF.

The chain uses TRBV5-1 and TRBJ2-3, with 7 bases identical to TRBD1. The CDR3 is 14 residues long. Germline trimming cut 4 bases from V and 2 bases from J; bases unmatched to any gene: 4. Germline values: CDR1 SGHRS, CDR2 YFSETQ. The CDR3 nucleotides read TGCGCCAGCAGCACGACAGGGCTCACAGATACGCAGTATTTT. It specifies CASSTTGLTDTQYF. Variable domain in full (rest from reference TRBV5-1 and TRBJ2-3): KAGVTQTPRYLIKTRGQQVTLSCSPISGHRSVSWYQQTPGQGLQFLFEYFSETQRNKGNFPGRFSGRQFSNSRSEMNVSTLELGDSALYLCASSTTGLTDTQYFGPGTRLTVL.

The rearrangement links TRBV5-4 to TRBJ1-4; 9 positions match TRBD1. CDR1 is SGHNT, CDR2 YYREEE, per germline (reference sequence). The J segment lost 6 bases and the V segment lost 4 bases, leaving 13 bases of the junction unmatched. This CDR3 spans 17 amino acids. The CDR3 sequence is CASSEGQGIAGDEKLFF. In DNA, the CDR3 is TGTGCCAGCAGCGAGGGACAGGGTATCGCAGGGGATGAAAAACTGTTTTTT.

The chain links TRBV2 to TRBJ2-6; tentative D call: TRBD2 (5 bases). Germline V lookup: CDR1 SNHLY, CDR2 FYNNEI. Between the trimmed V and J ends, which lost 3 bases and 3 bases, there was a span of 9 bases. This CDR3 comprises 15 residues. The CDR3 sequence is CASSEEDHGANVLTF. CDR3 DNA sequence: TGTGCCAGCAGTGAGGAGGACCATGGGGCCAACGTCCTGACTTTC. Full variable domain (outside the CDR3, taken from reference TRBV2 and TRBJ2-6): EPEVTQTPSHQVTQMGQEVILRCVPISNHLYFYWYRQILGQKVEFLVSFYNNEISEKSEIFDDQFSVERPDGSNFTLKIRSTKLEDSAMYFCASSEEDHGANVLTFGAGSRLTVL.

The rearrangement joins TRBV11-2 to TRBJ1-4, with D possibly TRBD1 on 5 matching bases. Per the germline V gene, CDR1 is SGHAT and CDR2 is FQNNGV. There are 13 residues in the CDR3. Trimming removed 6 bases from V and 6 bases from J, with 11 bases in between. CDR3 in amino acids: CASSSDRYEKLFF. CDR3 nucleotide sequence: TGTGCCAGCAGTTCCGACAGATATGAAAAACTGTTTTTT.

V and J are TRBV2 and TRBJ1-1; 7 positions agree with TRBD1. From germline, CDR1 is SNHLY and CDR2 FYNNEI. V shed 7 bases, J shed 0 bases, and the junction held 5 bases outside the gene matches. The CDR3 covers 14 residues. CDR3 coding DNA: TGTGCCAGCACCAAGACAGGGTTGAACACTGAAGCTTTCTTT. Protein: CASTKTGLNTEAFF.

Regarding this clone: The identical CDR3 is also encoded by other nucleotide sequences in the sample. The J gene is TRBJ1-1, the V gene TRBV27, with D possibly being TRBD1 (5 bases). This CDR3 spans 13 amino acids. The germline gives CDR1 MNHEY, CDR2 SMNVEV (reference sequence). Between the trimmed V and J ends, which lost 2 bases and 1 base, there was a span of 5 bases. The CDR3: CASSLGGNTEAFF. In DNA form, the CDR3 reads TGTGCCAGCAGTTTAGGGGGGAACACTGAAGCTTTCTTT.

The chain couples TRBV15 to TRBJ2-1; D unresolved. V was shortened by 0 bases and J by 7 bases, with 10 bases between the two germline ends. The length of the CDR3 is 14 residues. Germline V gene data show CDR1 as LNHNV and CDR2 as YYDKDF (reference sequence). CDR3 coding DNA: TGTGCCACCAGCAGAGATCTGGGATGGAATGAGCAGTTCTTC. Protein product: CATSRDLGWNEQFF.

This clone was counted a single time. The genes are TRBV6-1 and TRBJ2-7, with TRBD2 matching over 11 bases. CDR1 is MNHNS, CDR2 SASEGT, per germline. The CDR3 runs 17 residues. V lost 4 bases and J lost 0; bases outside the gene matches: 8. The CDR3 DNA reads TGTGCCAGCAGTGGAGGACTAGCGGGCCTACACTCCTACGAGCAGTACTTC. It specifies CASSGGLAGLHSYEQYF.

This chain links TRBV6-1 with TRBJ1-2, with D possibly being TRBD1 (5 bases). Germline CDR1 and CDR2: MNHNS and SASEGT. Trimming shortened V by 4 bases and J by 1 base, and 13 bases separated the two germline ends. This CDR3 spans 15 amino acids. CDR3 sequence reads: CASSVQPGVNYGYTF. CDR3 nucleotide sequence: TGTGCCAGCAGTGTCCAGCCGGGGGTTAACTATGGCTACACCTTC.

The V and J genes are TRBV11-3 and TRBJ2-5; 7 nucleotides line up with TRBD2. The germline V gene has CDR1 SGHNT and CDR2 YENEEA. This CDR3 has 16 amino acids. V was clipped by 5 bases and J by 3 bases; unmatched bases: 12. The CDR3 reads CASSPGRFGGEETQYF. Written as DNA, the CDR3 is TGTGCCAGCAGCCCCGGGAGGTTCGGAGGGGAAGAGACCCAGTACTTC.

The V gene is TRBV9, the J gene TRBJ2-7; D may be TRBD1 (6 bases). The CDR3 contains 14 residues. Trimming cost V 4 bases and J 3 bases, with 14 bases left between them. Germline V lookup: CDR1 SGDLS, CDR2 YYNGEE. CDR3 sequence: CASSSRDTDYEQYF. The CDR3 DNA reads TGTGCCAGCAGCAGCCGGGACACAGACTACGAGCAGTACTTC.

The chain uses TRBV18 and TRBJ2-2; no definite D call. Germline-derived CDR1 and CDR2 are KGHSH and LQKENI. The CDR3 extends over 16 amino acids. V shed 5 bases and J shed 5 bases, with 18 bases lying between them. CDR3: CASSSPNTRLTGELFF. For the CDR3, the DNA is TGTGCCAGCTCATCCCCTAACACCAGACTGACCGGGGAGCTGTTTTTT. The entire variable domain, with the rest obtained from reference TRBV18 and TRBJ2-2, is as follows: NAGVMQNPRHLVRRRGQEARLRCSPMKGHSHVYWYRQLPEEGLKFMVYLQKENIIDESGMPKERFSAEFPKEGPSILRIQQVVRGDSAAYFCASSSPNTRLTGELFFGEGSRLTVL.

The chain employs TRBV9 and TRBJ1-1; weak D call: TRBD1 (6 bases). The V gene's germline CDR1 is SGDLS and CDR2 YYNGEE. Trimming pared 5 bases from V and 13 bases from J, leaving 21 bases between. This CDR3 spans 13 amino acids. The CDR3 sequence is CASRPPSGGQDFF. As DNA, the CDR3 is TGTGCCAGCAGACCTCCCTCGGGGGGGCAGGATTTCTTT.